The 28 T cell receptor beta chains below come from one sample, sequenced in a study of blood T cells in healthy people across ages (dated by TCRdb to the mid-2010s). The library was built by means of 5' RACE. The reads were generated on an Illumina HiSeq 2500. A second PCR of about 7 to 12 cycles was performed with a sample-barcoded 5' primer and a J-beta primer mix. TCRdb passed the public sequencing reads through fastp at Q25 and MiXCR, retaining productive beta sequences. Rows are combined by CDR3 protein, so each entry shows the most common genes and DNA. The sample table holds about a million distinct CDR3 sequences, of which approximately 49% were seen once. 13% of the sample is in the top ten clones. Material for sequencing was blood. These TCRs come from a man aged 30 to 39 in good health.

This clonotype came up many times. The chain is built from TRBV20-1 and TRBJ2-7, with a possible D match to TRBD1 (5 bases). The CDR3 totals 11 residues. Trimming pared 6 bases from V and 3 bases from J, leaving 9 bases between. In germline, CDR1 is DFQATT, CDR2 SNEGSKA (reference sequence). This CDR3 is CSAPQGYEQYF. As DNA, the CDR3 is TGCAGTGCCCCGCAGGGCTACGAGCAGTACTTC.

The rearrangement links TRBV5-1 to TRBJ1-2; TRBD1 agrees at 7 bases. V shed 0 bases, J shed 6 bases, and the junction held 5 bases outside the gene matches. This CDR3 comprises 14 residues. The germline V gene has CDR1 SGHRS and CDR2 YFSETQ. As DNA, the CDR3 is TGCGCCAGCAGCTTGGGACAGGGAAACGATGGCTACACCTTC. Translating gives CASSLGQGNDGYTF.

A word on this clonotype: At one end the junction does not follow the germline gene, possibly because of a read error. This chain links TRBV3-1 with TRBJ2-1; D uncertain. Germline CDR1 LGHDT, CDR2 YNNKEL (reference sequence). The CDR3 has 12 amino acids. The CDR3, as DNA: TGTGCCAGCAGCCAGGTCGGCAATGAGCAGATCTTC. Protein product: CASSQVGNEQIF.

The chain couples TRBV5-1 to TRBJ1-1; TRBD1 aligns across 7 bases. Germline CDR1 SGHRS, CDR2 YFSETQ. V dropped 4 bases and J dropped 7; count of bases not matched to a gene: 7. There are 13 residues in the CDR3. The DNA for the CDR3 is TGCGCCAGCAGCGCCGGGACAGAGATTGAAGCTTTCTTT. This gives the protein CASSAGTEIEAFF.

V gene TRBV10-3 combines with J gene TRBJ2-5; a weak D match, TRBD1 (5 bases). The CDR3 is made up of 14 amino acids. Germline V gene lookup returns CDR1 ENHRY and CDR2 SYGVKD. Trimming left V 1 base short and J 1 base short, with 7 bases between. CDR3 coding DNA: TGTGCCATCAGTGAGTTTGGGGCCCAAGAGACCCAGTACTTC. Translation gives CAISEFGAQETQYF.

V is TRBV4-3 and J is TRBJ2-7, with D perhaps TRBD1 (6 bases). The CDR3 contains 15 residues. Germline CDR1 reads LGHNA; CDR2 reads YSLEER. Trimming took off 3 bases at V and 2 bases at J, with 14 bases between the two ends. CDR3: CASSQTGLYAYEQYF. The CDR3 DNA reads as TGCGCCAGCAGCCAGACAGGTCTGTATGCCTACGAGCAGTACTTC.

Comments on this clonotype: At one end, the junction sequence differs from germline, possibly due to a read error. This chain links TRBV2 with TRBJ2-7; possibly TRBD2 for D (5 bases). Per the germline V gene, CDR1 is SNHLY and CDR2 is FYNNEI. The CDR3 is made up of 15 amino acids. CDR3 in DNA: TGTGCCGGCAGCGGCCGGGCCCAGAGCTCCTACGAGCAGTACTTC. It codes for CAGSGRAQSSYEQYF.

The genes are TRBV4-2 and TRBJ2-5; the match to TRBD1 covers 9 bases. With 0 bases clipped from V and 6 bases from J, the junction kept 8 bases outside the gene matches. There are 16 residues in the CDR3. Germline values: CDR1 LGHNA, CDR2 YNFKEQ. CDR3 residues: CASSQETGQGLKTQYF. CDR3 in DNA: TGTGCCAGCAGCCAAGAGACGGGACAGGGTTTGAAGACCCAGTACTTC.

The chain carries TRBV20-1 and TRBJ2-5; D is uncertain. This CDR3 is built from 13 residues. Deletions cut 2 bases from V and 2 bases from J, with 9 bases between. Germline CDR1 and CDR2: DFQATT and SNEGSKA (reference sequence). The CDR3 protein is CSARWSGQETQYF. CDR3 coding DNA: TGCAGTGCTAGATGGTCTGGTCAAGAGACCCAGTACTTC.

The rearrangement uses TRBV7-3 and TRBJ2-5; D possibly corresponds to TRBD1 (5 bases). Germline V gene data show CDR1 as SGHTA and CDR2 as FQGTGA. The CDR3 is made up of 19 amino acids. V lost 4 bases and J 0 bases, leaving 24 bases between the germline ends. Here the CDR3 reads CASSSLGARADGYQETQYF. As DNA, the CDR3 is TGTGCCAGCAGCTCGTTAGGGGCACGGGCAGATGGGTACCAAGAGACCCAGTACTTC.

The rearrangement links TRBV9 to TRBJ1-2; tentatively, D is TRBD1 (5 bases). This CDR3 has 15 amino acids. Trimming took 4 bases from V and 4 from J, leaving 17 bases between them. CDR1 and CDR2 from the germline V gene are SGDLS and YYNGEE. The CDR3 bases are TGTGCCAGCAGCTATACCGGGGCGCGTGGCTATGGCTACACCTTC. It specifies CASSYTGARGYGYTF. Combining the CDR3 with reference TRBV9 and TRBJ1-2 gives the whole variable domain DSGVTQTPKHLITATGQRVTLRCSPRSGDLSVYWYQQSLDQGLQFLIQYYNGEERAKGNILERFSAQQFPDLHSELNLSSLELGDSALYFCASSYTGARGYGYTFGSGTRLTVV.

V usage is TRBV29-1 and J usage is TRBJ2-5, with a possible D match to TRBD1 (5 bases). The length of the CDR3 is 14 residues. Germline V CDR1 and CDR2: SQVTM, ANQGSEA. Trimming took 6 bases from V and 11 from J, leaving 25 bases between them. CDR3 loop: CSVTTGWGGNEQYF. The CDR3 nucleotides read TGCAGCGTCACCACAGGATGGGGCGGCAATGAGCAGTACTTC.

The chain carries TRBV29-1 and TRBJ2-7; 9 nucleotides align to TRBD1. CDR3 length: 16 residues. V was clipped by 1 base and J by 0 bases; unmatched bases: 7. CDR1 SQVTM and CDR2 ANQGSEA come from the germline V gene. CDR3 bases: TGCAGCGTTGAAGGGGAACTGACAGGGGGCTCCTACGAGCAGTACTTC. Translating it yields CSVEGELTGGSYEQYF.

The chain links TRBV20-1 to TRBJ2-5, with 10 positions matching TRBD2. Germline V gene lookup returns CDR1 DFQATT and CDR2 SNEGSKA (reference sequence). After removal of 5 bases from V and 4 bases from J, the junction contained 7 bases not matched to a gene. The CDR3 length is 14 residues. CDR3 DNA: TGCAGTGCTCAACAGCGGGGGGGCATAGAGACCCAGTACTTC. As protein: CSAQQRGGIETQYF.

This clonotype showed up many times. The chain links TRBV20-1 to TRBJ2-1, with TRBD2 matching over 8 bases. Losses at the gene ends were 5 bases for V and 3 bases for J; bases not matched to a gene: 12. Germline V gene lookup returns CDR1 DFQATT and CDR2 SNEGSKA (reference sequence). The CDR3 sequence is 16 residues long. The CDR3 loop reads CSAPRPGGSIYNEQFF. CDR3 bases: TGCAGTGCTCCCCGACCGGGGGGGTCGATCTACAATGAGCAGTTCTTC.

This chain connects TRBV3-1 to TRBJ1-1; weak D call: TRBD1 (6 bases). The CDR3 extends over 14 amino acids. CDR1 LGHDT and CDR2 YNNKEL come from the germline V gene (reference sequence). V was cut by 3 bases and J by 4 bases, with 12 bases left in between. DNA of the CDR3: TGTGCCAGCAGCCAGAGGGGGTTGAGCACTGAAGCTTTCTTT. Protein sequence: CASSQRGLSTEAFF.

V gene TRBV6-2 or TRBV6-3 combines with J gene TRBJ1-5; 10 positions agree with TRBD1. This CDR3 contains 16 residues. V was pared by 4 bases and J by 7 bases, with 10 bases of the junction left unmatched. In germline, CDR1 is MNHEY, CDR2 SVGEGT. The CDR3 nucleotides read TGTGCCAGCAGTTCCCCCGGGACAGGGGTTGGGCAGCCCCAGCATTTT. As protein: CASSSPGTGVGQPQHF.

This clonotype has just a few counts. This chain joins TRBV6-1 and TRBJ1-2, with no clear D. The germline V and J ends were trimmed by 6 bases and 8 bases, with 22 bases remaining between them. The CDR3 is 15 amino acids. Germline V gives CDR1 MNHNS, CDR2 SASEGT. In nucleotides, the CDR3 is TGTGCCAGCAGATGGGCCGGGCCCAAACCTAGGGGCTACACCTTC. It encodes CASRWAGPKPRGYTF.

In this sample, this clonotype turned up a few times. The chain couples TRBV7-2 to TRBJ2-7; a weak D match, TRBD1 (5 bases). The length of the CDR3 is 13 residues. With 5 bases removed from V and 7 bases from J, the gap between germline ends came to 15 bases. CDR1 SGHTA and CDR2 FQGNSA come from the germline V gene. The CDR3 DNA sequence: TGTGCCAGCAGCCCTACAGGAGCTCGGGAGCAGTACTTC. Amino acid sequence: CASSPTGAREQYF.

V gene TRBV20-1 combines with J gene TRBJ2-7, with D uncertain. The CDR3 sequence is 16 residues long. CDR1 is DFQATT, CDR2 SNEGSKA, per germline (reference sequence). Trimming took off 0 bases at V and 3 bases at J, with 18 bases between the two ends. The CDR3 nucleotides read TGCAGTGCTAGAGAATCCGCCAGCAGCCTTGGCTACGAGCAGTACTTC. This encodes CSARESASSLGYEQYF.

This clonotype was seen only a few times. The chain uses TRBV6-2 or TRBV6-3 and TRBJ1-1; D not resolved. The ends were cut back, 7 bases at V and 0 bases at J, with 12 bases in the middle. The CDR3 totals 14 residues. Germline CDR1 MNHEY, CDR2 SVGEGT. The CDR3 region is CASTRGGLNTEAFF. In DNA, the CDR3 is TGTGCCAGCACTCGAGGCGGGTTGAACACTGAAGCTTTCTTT.

The chain carries TRBV4-1 and TRBJ2-7, with TRBD1 identical over 10 bases. The CDR3 length is 15 residues. Germline V CDR1 and CDR2: MGHRA, YSYEKL. The trim removed 3 bases at V and 4 bases at J, leaving 6 bases unmatched. The CDR3 coding sequence is TGCGCCAGCAGCCAGGTGGGGGACAGGGGTTACGAGCAGTACTTC. Protein sequence: CASSQVGDRGYEQYF.

The chain carries TRBV7-9 and TRBJ2-1; D is unclear. Trimming left V 2 bases short and J 9 bases short, with 8 bases between. Germline assignment: CDR1 SEHNR and CDR2 FQNEAQ (reference sequence). CDR3 size: 12 residues. The DNA of the CDR3 is TGTGCCAGCAGCTTATTAGTCATTGAGCAGTTCTTC. It yields the protein CASSLLVIEQFF.

CDR3 in DNA: TGTGCCAGCAGTTACTCGGATGCGGACCAAGAGACCCAGTACTTC. Residues: CASSYSDADQETQYF. The chain combines TRBV6-5 with TRBJ2-5; D unresolved. CDR3 length equals 15 residues. In germline, CDR1 is MNHEY, CDR2 SVGAGI. The V and J ends lost 0 bases and 0 bases respectively, with 8 bases between them.

The rearrangement joins TRBV6-5 to TRBJ2-7; tentative D call: TRBD1 (6 bases). The length of the CDR3 is 14 residues. The V and J ends lost 2 bases and 3 bases respectively, with 11 bases between them. CDR1 is MNHEY, CDR2 SVGAGI, per germline. The CDR3: CASSYRHRVYEQYF. The CDR3 DNA reads TGTGCCAGCAGTTACAGGCACAGGGTCTACGAGCAGTACTTC.

This clonotype was seen at least ten times. The rearrangement links TRBV7-2 to TRBJ2-2, with 7 bases lining up with TRBD2. The trim removed 5 bases at V and 4 bases at J, leaving 7 bases unmatched. The CDR3 consists of 15 residues. Germline V lookup: CDR1 SGHTA, CDR2 FQGNSA. The CDR3, as DNA: TGTGCCAGCAGCGCAAGCGGGGTAGCCACCGGGGAGCTGTTTTTT. It encodes CASSASGVATGELFF. The whole variable domain, remainder taken from reference TRBV7-2 and TRBJ2-2, is GAGVSQSPSNKVTEKGKDVELRCDPISGHTALYWYRQSLGQGLEFLIYFQGNSAPDKSGLPSDRFSAERTGGSVSTLTIQRTQQEDSAVYLCASSASGVATGELFFGEGSRLTVL.

This clonotype has only a few counts. The chain employs TRBV29-1 and TRBJ1-3; D is uncertain. The CDR3 length is 11 residues. V was clipped by 7 bases and J by 4 bases, with 8 bases between them. CDR1 and CDR2 from the germline V gene are SQVTM and ANQGSEA. As DNA, the CDR3 is TGCAGCGCCATTGGGGGAAACACCATATATTTT. Its protein is CSAIGGNTIYF.

This chain links TRBV28 with TRBJ1-5; TRBD1 is a possible D gene (6 bases). The CDR3 contains 15 residues. Germline V gives CDR1 MDHEN, CDR2 SYDVKM. Trimming left V 3 bases short and J 1 base short, with 10 bases between. CDR3 sequence: CASSFDRQSNQPQHF. The CDR3 DNA follows: TGTGCCAGCAGTTTTGACAGGCAAAGCAATCAGCCCCAGCATTTT.